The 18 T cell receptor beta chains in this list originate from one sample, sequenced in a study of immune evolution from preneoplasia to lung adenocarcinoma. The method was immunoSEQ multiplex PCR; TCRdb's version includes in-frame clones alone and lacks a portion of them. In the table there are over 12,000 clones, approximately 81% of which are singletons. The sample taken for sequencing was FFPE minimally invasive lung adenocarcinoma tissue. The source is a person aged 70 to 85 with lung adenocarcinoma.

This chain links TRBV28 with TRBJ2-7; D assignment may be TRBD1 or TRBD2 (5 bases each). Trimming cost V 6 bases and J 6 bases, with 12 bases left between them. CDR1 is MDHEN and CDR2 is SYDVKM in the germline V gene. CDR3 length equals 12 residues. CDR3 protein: CASRYPGGEQYF. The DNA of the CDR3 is TGTGCCAGCAGATACCCTGGGGGCGAGCAGTACTTC. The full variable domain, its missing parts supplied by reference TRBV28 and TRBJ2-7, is DVKVTQSSRYLVKRTGEKVFLECVQDMDHENMFWYRQDPGLGLRLIYFSYDVKMKEKGDIPEGYSVSREKKERFSLILESASTNQTSMYLCASRYPGGEQYFGPGTRLTVT.

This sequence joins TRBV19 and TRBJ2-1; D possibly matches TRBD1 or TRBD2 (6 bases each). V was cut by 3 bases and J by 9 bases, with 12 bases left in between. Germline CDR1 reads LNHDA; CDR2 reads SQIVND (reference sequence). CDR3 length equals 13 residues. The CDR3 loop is CASSMKQGLEQFF. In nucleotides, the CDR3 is TGTGCCAGTAGTATGAAACAGGGACTTGAGCAGTTCTTC.

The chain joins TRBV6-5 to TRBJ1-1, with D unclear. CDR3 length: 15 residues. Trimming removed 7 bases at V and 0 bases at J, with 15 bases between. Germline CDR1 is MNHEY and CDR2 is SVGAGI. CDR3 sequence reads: CASIPAGTMNTEAFF. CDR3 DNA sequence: TGTGCCAGCATTCCCGCGGGCACCATGAACACTGAAGCTTTCTTT.

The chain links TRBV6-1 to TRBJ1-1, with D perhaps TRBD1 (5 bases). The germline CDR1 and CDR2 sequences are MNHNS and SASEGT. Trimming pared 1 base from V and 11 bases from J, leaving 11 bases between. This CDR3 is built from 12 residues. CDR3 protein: CASSEVGRGAFF. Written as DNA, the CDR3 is TGTGCCAGCAGTGAAGTGGGAAGGGGCGCTTTCTTT.

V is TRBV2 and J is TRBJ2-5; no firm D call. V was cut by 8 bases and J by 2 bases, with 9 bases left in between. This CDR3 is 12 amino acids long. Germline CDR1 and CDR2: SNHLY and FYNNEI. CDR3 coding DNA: TGTGCCAGCCATTCGGGTCAAGAGACCCAGTACTTC. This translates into CASHSGQETQYF.

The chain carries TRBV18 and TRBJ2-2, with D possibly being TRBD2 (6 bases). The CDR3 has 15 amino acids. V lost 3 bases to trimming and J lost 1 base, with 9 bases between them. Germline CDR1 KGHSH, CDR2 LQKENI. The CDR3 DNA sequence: TGTGCCAGCTCACCCCTCGGGGGGAACACCGGGGAGCTGTTTTTT. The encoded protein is CASSPLGGNTGELFF. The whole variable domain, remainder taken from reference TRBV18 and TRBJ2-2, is NAGVMQNPRHLVRRRGQEARLRCSPMKGHSHVYWYRQLPEEGLKFMVYLQKENIIDESGMPKERFSAEFPKEGPSILRIQQVVRGDSAAYFCASSPLGGNTGELFFGEGSRLTVL.

The CDR3 DNA follows: TGTGCCAGCAGCGTACAGGCCTCTGGAAACACCATATATTTT. It specifies CASSVQASGNTIYF. The chain combines TRBV9 with TRBJ1-3; D remains unclear. CDR1 is SGDLS, CDR2 YYNGEE, per germline. The CDR3 totals 14 residues. Trimming took off 1 base at V and 0 bases at J, with 5 bases between the two ends.

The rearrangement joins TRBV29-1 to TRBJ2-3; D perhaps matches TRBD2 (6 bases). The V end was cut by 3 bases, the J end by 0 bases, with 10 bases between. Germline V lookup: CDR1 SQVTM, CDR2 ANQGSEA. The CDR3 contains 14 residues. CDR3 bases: TGCAGCGTTGACGGGGGTTCTAGCACAGATACGCAGTATTTT. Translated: CSVDGGSSTDTQYF.

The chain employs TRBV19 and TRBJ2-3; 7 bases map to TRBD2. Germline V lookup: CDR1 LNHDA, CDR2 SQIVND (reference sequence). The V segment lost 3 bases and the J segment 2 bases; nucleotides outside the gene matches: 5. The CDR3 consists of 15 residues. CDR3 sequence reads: CASSITAGYTDTQYF. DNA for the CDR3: TGTGCCAGTAGTATTACAGCGGGATACACAGATACGCAGTATTTT. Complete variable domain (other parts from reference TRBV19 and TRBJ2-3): DGGITQSPKYLFRKEGQNVTLSCEQNLNHDAMYWYRQDPGQGLRLIYYSQIVNDFQKGDIAEGYSVSREKKESFPLTVTSAQKNPTAFYLCASSITAGYTDTQYFGPGTRLTVL.

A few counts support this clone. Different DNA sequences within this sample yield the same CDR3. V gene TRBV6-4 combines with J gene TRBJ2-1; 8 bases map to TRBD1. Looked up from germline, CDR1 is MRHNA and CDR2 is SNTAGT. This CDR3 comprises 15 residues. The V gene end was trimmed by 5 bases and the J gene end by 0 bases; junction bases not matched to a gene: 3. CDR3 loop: CASSLGQASYNEQFF. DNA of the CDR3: TGTGCCAGCAGTCTGGGACAGGCCTCCTACAATGAGCAGTTCTTC.

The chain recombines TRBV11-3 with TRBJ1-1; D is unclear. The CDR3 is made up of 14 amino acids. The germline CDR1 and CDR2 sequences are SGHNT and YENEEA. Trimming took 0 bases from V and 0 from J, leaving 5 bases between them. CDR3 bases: TGTGCCAGCAGCTTAGATGCGTTGAACACTGAAGCTTTCTTT. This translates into CASSLDALNTEAFF.

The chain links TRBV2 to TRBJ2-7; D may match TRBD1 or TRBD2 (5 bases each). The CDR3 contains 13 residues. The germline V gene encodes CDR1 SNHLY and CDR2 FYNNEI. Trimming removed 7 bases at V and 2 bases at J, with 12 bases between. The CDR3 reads CASTSQGPYEQYF. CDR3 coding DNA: TGTGCCAGCACGAGTCAGGGACCCTACGAGCAGTACTTC.

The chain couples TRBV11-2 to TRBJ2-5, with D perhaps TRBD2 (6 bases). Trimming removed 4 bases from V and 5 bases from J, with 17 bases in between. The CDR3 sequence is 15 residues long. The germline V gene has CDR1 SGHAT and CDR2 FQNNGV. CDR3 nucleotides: TGTGCCAGCAGCTCAGAGGGACTGGGTCGGGAGACCCAGTACTTC. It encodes CASSSEGLGRETQYF.

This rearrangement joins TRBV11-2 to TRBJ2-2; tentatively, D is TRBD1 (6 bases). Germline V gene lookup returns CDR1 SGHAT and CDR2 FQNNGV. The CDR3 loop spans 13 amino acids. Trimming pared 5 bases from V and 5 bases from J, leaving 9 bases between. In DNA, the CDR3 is TGTGCCAGCAGCCCCGACAGGACCGGGGAGCTGTTTTTT. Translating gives CASSPDRTGELFF.

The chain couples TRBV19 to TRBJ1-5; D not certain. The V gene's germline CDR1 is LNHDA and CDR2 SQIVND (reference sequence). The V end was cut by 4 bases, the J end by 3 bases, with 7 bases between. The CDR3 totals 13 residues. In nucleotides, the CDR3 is TGTGCCAGTAGTACACAGATCAATCAGCCCCAGCATTTT. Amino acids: CASSTQINQPQHF.

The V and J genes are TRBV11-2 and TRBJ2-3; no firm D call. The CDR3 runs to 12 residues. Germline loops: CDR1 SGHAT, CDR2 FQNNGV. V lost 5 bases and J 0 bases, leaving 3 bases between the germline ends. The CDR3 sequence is CASSTSTDTQYF. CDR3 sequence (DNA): TGTGCCAGCAGCACTAGCACAGATACGCAGTATTTT. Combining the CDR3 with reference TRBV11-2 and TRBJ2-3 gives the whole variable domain EAGVAQSPRYKIIEKRQSVAFWCNPISGHATLYWYQQILGQGPKLLIQFQNNGVVDDSQLPKDRFSAERLKGVDSTLKIQPAKLEDSAVYLCASSTSTDTQYFGPGTRLTVL.

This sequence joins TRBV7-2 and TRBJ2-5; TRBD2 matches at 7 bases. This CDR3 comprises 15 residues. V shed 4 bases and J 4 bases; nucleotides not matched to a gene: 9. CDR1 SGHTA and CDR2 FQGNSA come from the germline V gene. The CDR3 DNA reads TGTGCCAGCAGCTCCCGGGGTAGGGAGGGAGAGACCCAGTACTTC. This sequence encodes CASSSRGREGETQYF.

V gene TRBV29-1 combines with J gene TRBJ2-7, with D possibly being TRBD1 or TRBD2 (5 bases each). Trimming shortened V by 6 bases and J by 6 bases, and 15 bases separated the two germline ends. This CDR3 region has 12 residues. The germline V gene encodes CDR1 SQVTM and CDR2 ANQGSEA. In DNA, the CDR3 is TGCAGCGTCGGGACCCAAACTTCCGAGCAGTACTTC. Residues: CSVGTQTSEQYF.